The rows below give T cell receptor beta chains drawn from one sample of a study of blood T cell repertoires in COVID-19. TCRdb's copy holds only in-frame clones and misses some; the assay was immunoSEQ multiplex PCR. The sample consists of under 95,000 clones, 80% to 95% of them appearing once. Sample: peripheral blood. These receptors came from a man aged 50-59 years with COVID-19, enrolled during active disease. Both conserved end residues are part of each CDR3. A D gene is named only where the DNA matches it firmly. Clone size is stated in some rows and not others, as once, few, many or a class when expanded.

j_gene	abundance	d_gene	v_gene	CDR3nt	CDR3aa
TRBJ1-1	NA	NA	TRBV29-1	TGCAGCGTTGACAGGGGAACTGAAGCTTTCTTT	CSVDRGTEAFF
TRBJ1-4	NA	TRBD1	TRBV10-3	TGTGCCATCAGTGGGACAGGGGAAGGCGAAAAACTGTTTTTT	CAISGTGEGEKLFF
TRBJ2-1	NA	NA	TRBV28	TGTGCCAGCAGCCAACTCGTGCCGGGACTCTCGAACAATGAGCAGTTCTTC	CASSQLVPGLSNNEQFF
TRBJ2-3	NA	TRBD2	TRBV19	TGTGCCAGTAGCCGACAGGGGTCGGGACTAGCGGGAGGGGATACGCAGTATTTT	CASSRQGSGLAGGDTQYF
TRBJ2-2	NA	TRBD2	TRBV28	TGTGCCAGCAGTGTTCCCGGGACTAGTAGGACCGGGGAGCTGTTTTTT	CASSVPGTSRTGELFF
TRBJ2-1	NA	TRBD1	TRBV5-4	TGTGCCAGCAGCTTGGCCGTAGGGGGCGCGAGTCGTGAGCAGTTCTTC	CASSLAVGGASREQFF
TRBJ1-2	NA	TRBD1	TRBV19	TGTGCCAGTAGTTCGGGACAGTTCTTCTATGGCTACACCTTC	CASSSGQFFYGYTF
TRBJ2-2	NA	TRBD1	TRBV9	TGTGCCAGCAGCCCTCACCCGACGGACAGGGCGAACACCGGGGAGCTGTTTTTT	CASSPHPTDRANTGELFF
TRBJ2-7	NA	TRBD2	TRBV28	TGTGCCAGCAGTTTAGGAGCGGGAGGGTACGACGAGCAGTACTTC	CASSLGAGGYDEQYF
TRBJ2-2	NA	TRBD1	TRBV25-1	TGTGCCAGCAGTGAAGGGGACAGGGAGACCGGGGAGCTGTTTTTT	CASSEGDRETGELFF
TRBJ2-5	NA	TRBD1	TRBV19	TGTGCCAGTAGTCCGGCCCCCCACAGGGGCCAGTACTTC	CASSPAPHRGQYF
TRBJ1-1	NA	TRBD1	TRBV18	TGTGCCAGCTCATTCGACAGGGCCAACACTGAAGCTTTCTTT	CASSFDRANTEAFF
TRBJ2-5	NA	NA	TRBV27	TGTGCCAGCAGTCCCATAGCGGTTGGACCAGAGACCCAGTACTTC	CASSPIAVGPETQYF
TRBJ2-2	few	TRBD2	TRBV9	TGTGCCAGCAGCGTATCACCAGCGGGAGTCCCCGGGGAGCTGTTTTTT	CASSVSPAGVPGELFF
TRBJ2-7	NA	NA	TRBV5-1	TGCGCCAGCCGACCACCGGGGACAACAAATACCTACGAGCAGTACTTC	CASRPPGTTNTYEQYF
TRBJ2-5	NA	NA	TRBV28	TGTGCCAGCAGTTTATGGGCGGGTCAAGAGACCCAGTACTTC	CASSLWAGQETQYF
TRBJ2-5	NA	TRBD2	TRBV7-7	TGTGCCAGCAGCTTAGGCCAACTAGCGGCCTCCGGGGAGACCCAGTACTTC	CASSLGQLAASGETQYF
TRBJ2-3	NA	NA	TRBV9	TGTGCCAGCAGCGGGGCAGGGTCAGATACGCAGTATTTT	CASSGAGSDTQYF
TRBJ2-5	NA	NA	TRBV10-3	TGTGCCATCAGTGACAGGCAGGGCCAAGAGACCCAGTACTTC	CAISDRQGQETQYF
TRBJ2-3	NA	TRBD1	TRBV28	TGTGCCAGCAGTTTAACCGTGCCGGGACAGGGCGGACGAGGCACAGATACGCAGTATTTT	CASSLTVPGQGGRGTDTQYF
TRBJ2-1	NA	TRBD2	TRBV4-1	TGCGCCAGCAGCCAGGGAATAGCGGGGGCCTACAATGAGCAGTTCTTC	CASSQGIAGAYNEQFF
TRBJ1-1	NA	TRBD1	TRBV7-8	TGTGCCAGCAGCTCTAGACAGGGGGCCCTGAACACTGAAGCTTTCTTT	CASSSRQGALNTEAFF